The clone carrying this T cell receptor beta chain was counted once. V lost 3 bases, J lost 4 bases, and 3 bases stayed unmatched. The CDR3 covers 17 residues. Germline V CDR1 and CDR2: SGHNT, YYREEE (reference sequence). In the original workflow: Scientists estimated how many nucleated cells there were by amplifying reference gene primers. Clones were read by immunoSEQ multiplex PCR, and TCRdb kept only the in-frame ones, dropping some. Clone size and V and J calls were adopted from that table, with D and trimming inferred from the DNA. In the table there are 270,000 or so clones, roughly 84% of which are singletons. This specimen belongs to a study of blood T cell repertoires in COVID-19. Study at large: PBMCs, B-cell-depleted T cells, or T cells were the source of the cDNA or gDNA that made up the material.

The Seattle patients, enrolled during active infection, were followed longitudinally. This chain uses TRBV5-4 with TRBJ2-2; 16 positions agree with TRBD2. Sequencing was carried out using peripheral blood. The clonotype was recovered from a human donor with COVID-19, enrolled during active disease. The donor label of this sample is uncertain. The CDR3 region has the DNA TGTGCCAGCAGCTCCGGGACTAGCGGGAGGGCCACCGGGGAGCTGTTTTTT. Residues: CASSSGTSGRATGELFF.